Below, 25 T cell receptor beta chains from the same sample are listed, as sequenced in a study of blood T cell repertoires in COVID-19. Measured with immunoSEQ multiplex PCR; TCRdb has only the in-frame clones, and not every one. The sample has under 200,000 clones, less than 90% seen once. The material sequenced was PBMCs or T cells enriched from blood (not recorded which). The origin of the receptors is a woman aged 25-40 years who had been exposed to COVID-19.

V usage is TRBV20-1 and J usage is TRBJ2-1; a weak D match, TRBD1 (6 bases). Trimming cost V 7 bases and J 9 bases, with 7 bases left between them. In germline, CDR1 is DFQATT, CDR2 SNEGSKA (reference sequence). The CDR3 has 9 residues. DNA of the CDR3: TGCAGTGTGGGGGCTGAGCAGTTCTTC. As protein: CSVGAEQFF.

V gene TRBV4-1 combines with J gene TRBJ2-3; tentatively, D is TRBD2 (6 bases). Germline V gene data show CDR1 as MGHRA and CDR2 as YSYEKL. Trimming took off 6 bases at V and 6 bases at J, with 19 bases between the two ends. The length of the CDR3 is 15 residues. The chain's CDR3 is CASRPTLSEGDTQYF. Written as DNA, the CDR3 is TGCGCCAGCAGACCCACCCTGTCGGAGGGGGATACGCAGTATTTT.

This clone was counted a single time. The chain carries TRBV28 and TRBJ2-7; D perhaps matches TRBD2 (5 bases). This CDR3 has 13 residues. Trimming removed 8 bases at V and 3 bases at J, with 14 bases between. Per the germline V gene, CDR1 is MDHEN and CDR2 is SYDVKM. CDR3 region: CASHRSGNYEQYF. In DNA, the CDR3 is TGTGCCAGCCATAGGTCGGGGAACTACGAGCAGTACTTC.

CDR3 coding DNA: TGTGCCAGTAGGGCGGTGGGAGGCGGGACTAACACCGGGGAGCTGTTTTTT. It specifies CASRAVGGGTNTGELFF. The J gene is TRBJ2-2, the V gene TRBV19; perhaps TRBD2 as D (6 bases). V dropped 6 bases and J dropped 2 bases, with 19 bases sitting between them. Germline loops: CDR1 LNHDA, CDR2 SQIVND (reference sequence). This CDR3 spans 17 amino acids.

The gene calls are TRBV4-1 and TRBJ2-1, with D possibly matching TRBD2 (5 bases). The CDR3 consists of 19 residues. Looked up from germline, CDR1 is MGHRA and CDR2 is YSYEKL. V was trimmed by 5 bases and J by 2 bases, leaving 25 bases between them. CDR3 DNA sequence: TGCGCCAGCAGCGACGGAATCATAAGGAGGTACGGCCCCTACAATGAGCAGTTCTTC. Protein product: CASSDGIIRRYGPYNEQFF.

V usage is TRBV5-4 and J usage is TRBJ2-7; 9 bases map to TRBD1. This CDR3 is built from 14 residues. J was trimmed by 4 bases and V by 3 bases; bases with no gene match: 5. Germline V gene sequence: CDR1 SGHNT, CDR2 YYREEE (reference sequence). The CDR3 DNA reads as TGTGCCAGCAGCTGGGGGACAGGGACATACGAGCAGTACTTC. Amino acid sequence: CASSWGTGTYEQYF.

This chain uses TRBV15 with TRBJ1-1; D might be TRBD1 (6 bases). The V and J ends lost 5 bases and 1 base respectively, with 14 bases between them. Per germline, CDR1 LNHNV and CDR2 YYDKDF (reference sequence). The CDR3 spans 15 residues. The CDR3 sequence: CATSGGGRGNTEAFF. DNA for the CDR3: TGTGCCACCAGCGGTGGGGGCAGGGGGAACACTGAAGCTTTCTTT.

The genes are TRBV30 and TRBJ2-5, with 7 bases lining up with TRBD2. The V gene's germline CDR1 is GTSNPN and CDR2 SVGIG (reference sequence). The CDR3 has 13 residues. The trim removed 4 bases at V and 9 bases at J, leaving 11 bases unmatched. CDR3 bases: TGTGCCTGGAACAGCGGGACCTCGGGGGCCCAGTACTTC. Residues: CAWNSGTSGAQYF. The variable domain in full, with the rest retrieved from reference TRBV30 and TRBJ2-5, is SQTIHQWPATLVQPVGSPLSLECTVEGTSNPNLYWYRQAAGRGLQLLFYSVGIGQISSEVPQNLSASRPQDRQFILSSKKLLLSDSGFYLCAWNSGTSGAQYFGPGTRLLVL.

J is TRBJ1-2 and V is TRBV2; D call uncertain. CDR1 is SNHLY, CDR2 FYNNEI, per germline. V dropped 6 bases and J dropped 3 bases, with 8 bases sitting between them. This CDR3 has 12 residues. The CDR3 DNA sequence: TGTGCCAGCAGCGCCCGAGACTATGGCTACACCTTC. Translation: CASSARDYGYTF.

On this clone itself: One junction end does not reproduce the germline sequence, and a read error may be involved. The J gene is TRBJ2-7, the V gene TRBV12-3 or TRBV12-4, with D possibly TRBD1 on 5 matching bases. The CDR3 has 12 residues. The CDR3 DNA reads as TGTGCCAGCACTTTAGGGGCAACCGAGCAGTACTTC. Translating it yields CASTLGATEQYF.

V is TRBV9 and J is TRBJ2-3; D is perhaps TRBD1 (5 bases). The CDR3 loop spans 15 amino acids. CDR1 is SGDLS, CDR2 YYNGEE, per germline. The V end was cut by 0 bases, the J end by 5 bases, with 13 bases between. This CDR3 is CASSVAGLGEDTQYF. The CDR3 coding sequence is TGTGCCAGCAGCGTAGCTGGTCTAGGGGAAGATACGCAGTATTTT.

This clone was found once. The chain carries TRBV25-1 and TRBJ1-6; 7 positions agree with TRBD1. V shed 8 bases, J shed 5 bases, and the junction held 9 bases outside the gene matches. From germline, CDR1 is MGHDK and CDR2 SYGVNS. This CDR3 has 15 amino acids. For the CDR3, the DNA is TGTGCCAGCCAAAGCGGGGGACAGAATAATTCACCCCTCCACTTT. Translation: CASQSGGQNNSPLHF.

V and J are TRBV5-1 and TRBJ1-2; the D gene is possibly TRBD1 (5 bases). The CDR3 length is 13 residues. V lost 0 bases to trimming and J lost 2 bases, with 5 bases between them. Germline values: CDR1 SGHRS, CDR2 YFSETQ. CDR3 protein: CASSLGQNYGYTF. DNA for the CDR3: TGCGCCAGCAGCTTGGGACAGAACTATGGCTACACCTTC.

The rearrangement uses TRBV5-1 and TRBJ1-4, with D unresolved. In germline, CDR1 is SGHRS, CDR2 YFSETQ. This CDR3 region has 14 residues. V lost 0 bases, J lost 5 bases, and 8 bases lay in between. This chain's CDR3 is CASSLGRSNEKLFF. The CDR3 nucleotides read TGCGCCAGCAGCTTGGGCAGGTCCAATGAAAAACTGTTTTTT.

This rearrangement joins TRBV27 to TRBJ2-1, with TRBD2 matching over 8 bases. The CDR3 has 13 amino acids. The junction had 4 bases not matched to a gene; V was cut back by 6 bases and J by 6 bases. Germline V lookup: CDR1 MNHEY, CDR2 SMNVEV (reference sequence). CDR3 in DNA: TGTGCCAGCAGCCCGGGACTAGGCAATGAGCAGTTCTTC. Amino acid sequence: CASSPGLGNEQFF.

The V call is TRBV12-3 or TRBV12-4, the J call TRBJ2-7, with D possibly TRBD2 on 6 matching bases. Trimming shortened V by 6 bases and J by 7 bases, and 10 bases separated the two germline ends. This CDR3 region has 11 residues. CDR3 loop: CASRDGGEQYF. In DNA, the CDR3 is TGTGCCAGCAGGGATGGGGGGGAGCAGTACTTC.

V is TRBV18 and J is TRBJ1-2; the match to TRBD1 covers 7 bases. Germline lookup yields CDR1 KGHSH and CDR2 LQKENI. V trimming: 3 bases; J trimming: 4 bases; junction bases outside the gene matches: 11. CDR3 length: 16 amino acids. The CDR3 DNA follows: TGTGCCAGCTCACCTCCCGACAGGGTGAATCCCTATGGCTACACCTTC. It specifies CASSPPDRVNPYGYTF.

V usage is TRBV5-4 and J usage is TRBJ2-1; the match to TRBD2 covers 12 bases. The germline V gene has CDR1 SGHNT and CDR2 YYREEE (reference sequence). V lost 4 bases and J lost 8; bases outside the gene matches: 10. The CDR3 runs to 16 residues. The CDR3 DNA reads TGTGCCAGCAGCGCCGACCCTAGCGGGGGGGCCTATGAGCAGTTCTTC. It yields the protein CASSADPSGGAYEQFF.

The chain combines TRBV3-1 (or the pseudogene TRBV3-2) with TRBJ1-4; no reliable D call. With 5 bases removed from V and 8 bases from J, the gap between germline ends came to 18 bases. CDR3 length: 15 amino acids. Per the germline V gene, CDR1 is LGHDT and CDR2 is YNNKEL (reference sequence). In nucleotides, the CDR3 is TGTGCCAGCAGCGCAGGAATGGGAGGGTTAGAAAAACTGTTTTTT. The encoded protein is CASSAGMGGLEKLFF.

The chain has TRBV6-5 and TRBJ1-4, with a weak D call TRBD1 (6 bases). The CDR3 runs to 14 residues. V gave up 5 bases and J gave up 8 bases, with 15 bases separating them. The germline CDR1 and CDR2 sequences are MNHEY and SVGAGI. The CDR3 DNA follows: TGTGCCAGCAGTAAACAGGGTTTACGGGAAAAACTGTTTTTT. It codes for CASSKQGLREKLFF.

The chain couples TRBV7-8 to TRBJ1-1; 7 bases align to TRBD1. The CDR3 is 12 residues long. Germline V gene lookup returns CDR1 SGHVS and CDR2 FQNEAQ. V shed 5 bases and J 8 bases; nucleotides not matched to a gene: 5. CDR3 bases: TGTGCCAGCAGCACCCAGGGGGGCGAAGCTTTCTTT. Amino acids: CASSTQGGEAFF.

This rearrangement joins TRBV4-3 to TRBJ2-1, with a tentative D call TRBD1 (6 bases). V gave up 0 bases and J gave up 9 bases, with 12 bases separating them. From germline, CDR1 is LGHNA and CDR2 YSLEER. The CDR3 consists of 14 residues. CDR3 bases: TGCGCCAGCAGCCAAGAACAGGGTATTGGTGAGCAGTTCTTC. As protein: CASSQEQGIGEQFF.

This sequence joins TRBV3-1 (or the pseudogene TRBV3-2) and TRBJ1-3, with D perhaps matching TRBD1 (5 bases). Germline CDR1 LGHDT, CDR2 YNNKEL (reference sequence). The CDR3 contains 15 residues. Trimming cost V 3 bases and J 0 bases, with 9 bases left between them. CDR3 bases: TGTGCCAGCAGCCAGGCCGGGGGCTCTGGAAACACCATATATTTT. Translated, it gives CASSQAGGSGNTIYF.

The chain recombines TRBV19 with TRBJ2-3, with 11 bases fitting TRBD2. CDR3 size: 16 residues. After removal of 1 base from V and 4 bases from J, the junction contained 4 bases not matched to a gene. CDR1 and CDR2 (germline): LNHDA, SQIVND (reference sequence). Here the CDR3 reads CASSIVTSGDADTQYF. The CDR3 region has the DNA TGTGCCAGTAGTATAGTGACTAGCGGGGATGCAGATACGCAGTATTTT.

By its share, this clone is medium-sized (0.01 to 0.1%). The chain uses TRBV11-2 and TRBJ1-2, with TRBD1 matching over 7 bases. There are 15 residues in the CDR3. The trim removed 5 bases at V and 1 base at J, leaving 7 bases unmatched. Germline V lookup: CDR1 SGHAT, CDR2 FQNNGV. The chain's CDR3 is CASSPRDSLNYGYTF. The DNA for the CDR3 is TGTGCCAGCAGCCCCCGGGACAGCCTTAACTATGGCTACACCTTC.